The 2 T cell receptor beta chains below were found in one sample sequenced in a study of human T cells and chemical hapten exposure. Via MiXCR, TCRdb re-called the RACE reads, giving one row per CDR3 protein. The table shows under 100,000 distinct CDR3 sequences, with around 7.9% occurring only once. As for time point: pre-sensitization, week 0. As to treatment: therapeutic diphenylcyclopropenone sensitization with weekly scalp DPC. This sample comprised whole blood, obtained in connection with sensitization to the hapten diphenylcyclopropenone (DPC). Receptor source: a man aged 35 to 55 with alopecia areata. Some clones in this sample may be carry-over from other donors' samples.

CDR3 sequence: CASSSPIETQYF. CDR3 in DNA: TGTGCCAGCAGCTCCCCGATAGAGACCCAGTACTTC. The chain combines TRBV28 with TRBJ2-5; unclear D gene. This CDR3 spans 12 amino acids. Trimming removed 6 bases from V and 4 bases from J, with 9 bases in between. Germline CDR1 MDHEN, CDR2 SYDVKM.

This clonotype was seen ten or more times. The chain has TRBV7-9 and TRBJ2-7, with unresolved D. Trimming shortened V by 1 base and J by 9 bases, and 13 bases separated the two germline ends. Germline V gene sequence: CDR1 SEHNR, CDR2 FQNEAQ (reference sequence). The CDR3 loop spans 13 amino acids. CDR3 sequence: CASSLEIRVGQYV. The CDR3 nucleotides read TGTGCCAGCAGCTTAGAAATACGAGTGGGGCAGTACGTC.